These 3 T cell receptor beta chains were all obtained from the same sample, sequenced in a study of graft-versus-host responses after intestinal transplantation. Some clones are missing from TCRdb's copy, which holds only in-frame ones; the method was immunoSEQ multiplex PCR. The sample comprises some 41,000 clones, approximately 95% of which are singletons, and around 0.53% rests with the top ten. These TCRs' antigens remain unknown. The sequenced sample was unstimulated CD8+ T cells sorted from spleen or lymph node cells, obtained before transplant. The receptors here all came from a human donor who was the organ donor for an intestinal transplant.

The rearrangement links TRBV19 to TRBJ1-3; TRBD1 is a possible D gene (6 bases). CDR1 LNHDA and CDR2 SQIVND come from the germline V gene (reference sequence). The germline V and J ends were trimmed by 3 bases and 0 bases, with 9 bases remaining between them. The CDR3 consists of 15 residues. For the CDR3, the DNA is TGTGCCAGTAGTATCGGACAGCACTCTGGAAACACCATATATTTT. Protein sequence: CASSIGQHSGNTIYF.

The rearrangement joins TRBV29-1 to TRBJ2-3; D remains ambiguous. This CDR3 spans 14 amino acids. Between the trimmed V and J ends, which lost 7 bases and 2 bases, there was a span of 16 bases. Germline V gene data show CDR1 as SQVTM and CDR2 as ANQGSEA. DNA of the CDR3: TGCAGCGGCCGCAGTCGATACCTCACAGATACGCAGTATTTT. Its translation: CSGRSRYLTDTQYF.

The genes are TRBV7-9 and TRBJ1-2; D unclear. Looked up from germline, CDR1 is SEHNR and CDR2 is FQNEAQ (reference sequence). CDR3 length: 14 residues. V was pared by 1 base and J by 5 bases, with 11 bases between. The CDR3 loop is CASSLVLRSYGYTF. In DNA form, the CDR3 reads TGTGCCAGCAGCTTAGTCCTACGGTCTTATGGCTACACCTTC.